The 20 T cell receptor beta chains given below trace back to one sample, sequenced in a study of blood T cells in healthy people across ages. Together with a sample-barcoded 5' primer, a J-beta primer mix was included in a second PCR lasting about 6 to 12 cycles. TCRdb fed the 5' RACE reads into MiXCR, producing one record per CDR3 protein. The sample carries almost 800,000 distinct CDR3 sequences, over 45% recorded once. The sequencing sample was made of blood. Receptor source: a young man in good health.

This chain joins TRBV20-1 and TRBJ2-1; 10 nucleotides line up with TRBD2. J was trimmed by 12 bases and V by 5 bases; bases with no gene match: 7. Germline assignment: CDR1 DFQATT and CDR2 SNEGSKA (reference sequence). The CDR3 has 12 residues. Here the CDR3 reads CSAARTSGGQFF. DNA of the CDR3: TGCAGTGCTGCCCGGACTAGCGGTGGGCAGTTCTTC.

CDR3 sequence reads: CASSQGLAGGNEQFF. The CDR3 bases are TGTGCCAGCAGCCAAGGGTTAGCGGGAGGAAATGAGCAGTTCTTC. The chain recombines TRBV7-3 with TRBJ2-1; 10 nucleotides align to TRBD2. V was clipped by 5 bases and J by 7 bases; unmatched bases: 8. In germline, CDR1 is SGHTA, CDR2 FQGTGA. The CDR3 runs to 15 residues.

This clonotype occurred a few times. The rearrangement joins TRBV20-1 to TRBJ2-7; D is undetermined. CDR1 DFQATT and CDR2 SNEGSKA come from the germline V gene (reference sequence). The CDR3 covers 12 residues. V dropped 4 bases and J dropped 3 bases, with 10 bases sitting between them. The CDR3 bases are TGCAGTGCTACCGAACAGATCTACGAGCAGTACTTC. Its protein is CSATEQIYEQYF.

The chain recombines TRBV5-4 with TRBJ1-2; TRBD1 is a possible D gene (6 bases). CDR1 and CDR2 from the germline V gene are SGHNT and YYREEE (reference sequence). The CDR3 contains 13 residues. Deletions cut 1 base from V and 6 bases from J, with 10 bases between. The CDR3 bases are TGTGCCAGCAGCTTGTATGGGGGGCATGGCTACACCTTC. It codes for CASSLYGGHGYTF.

This clonotype appeared many times. J is TRBJ1-6 and V is TRBV27, with TRBD1 as a possible D gene (5 bases). Germline V gives CDR1 MNHEY, CDR2 SMNVEV (reference sequence). CDR3 length: 14 amino acids. Trimming took off 10 bases at V and 7 bases at J, with 17 bases between the two ends. CDR3 coding DNA: TGTGCCACCGGGGACCCTTCGTCCAATTCACCCCTCCACTTT. It encodes CATGDPSSNSPLHF.

This rearrangement joins TRBV12-3 or TRBV12-4 to TRBJ2-7, with 9 bases fitting TRBD2. The CDR3 runs to 15 residues. J gave up 4 bases and V 5 bases, and 9 bases lay outside the gene matches. DNA for the CDR3: TGTGCCAGCAGTCGGAAGCGGGAGGCCCTGTACGAGCAGTACTTC. Translated: CASSRKREALYEQYF.

V gene TRBV20-1 combines with J gene TRBJ1-5; no clear D gene. Trimming cost V 4 bases and J 1 base, with 14 bases left between them. Germline CDR1 DFQATT, CDR2 SNEGSKA (reference sequence). This CDR3 region has 15 residues. This CDR3 is CSAINPMDSNQPQHF. For the CDR3, the DNA is TGCAGTGCTATAAACCCCATGGACAGCAATCAGCCCCAGCATTTT.

This chain uses TRBV20-1 with TRBJ2-5, with D perhaps matching TRBD1 (5 bases). The end of the DNA aligns better with TRBJ2-7, so the J call may be wrong. The CDR3 runs 11 residues. In germline, CDR1 is DFQATT, CDR2 SNEGSKA (reference sequence). This CDR3 is CSAPTASEQYF. The DNA of the CDR3 is TGCAGTGCCCCGACAGCGAGCGAGCAGTACTTC.

In this sample, this clonotype turned up a few times. J is TRBJ2-4 and V is TRBV29-1, with TRBD2 as a possible D gene (5 bases). This CDR3 contains 11 residues. The germline V gene encodes CDR1 SQVTM and CDR2 ANQGSEA. The germline V and J ends were trimmed by 6 bases and 6 bases, with 9 bases remaining between them. The CDR3 nucleotides read TGCAGCGTCCAGAGCGGAAACATTCAGTACTTC. As protein: CSVQSGNIQYF.

The V gene is TRBV11-2, the J gene TRBJ2-3; 7 bases fit TRBD2. This CDR3 has 15 residues. V was pared by 2 bases and J by 5 bases, with 7 bases of the junction left unmatched. In germline, CDR1 is SGHAT, CDR2 FQNNGV. CDR3 nucleotide sequence: TGTGCCAGCAGCTTATGGGGGGGAGAGGTAGATACGCAGTATTTT. Protein sequence: CASSLWGGEVDTQYF.

The J gene is TRBJ2-3, the V gene TRBV18, with 10 bases matching TRBD1. Unmatched junction bases numbered 5, after V lost 4 bases and J lost 4 bases. The CDR3 consists of 15 residues. Germline CDR1 reads KGHSH; CDR2 reads LQKENI. CDR3 amino acids: CASSRGQGESDTQYF. The CDR3 bases are TGTGCCAGCTCACGAGGACAGGGGGAGTCAGATACGCAGTATTTT.

This clonotype was recorded only once. The CDR3 region is CSARIGQGPFGYNEQFF. The CDR3 DNA reads TGCAGTGCCAGGATTGGACAGGGACCCTTCGGCTACAATGAGCAGTTCTTC. The V gene is TRBV20-1, the J gene TRBJ2-1; 8 bases are shared with TRBD1. CDR1 is DFQATT and CDR2 is SNEGSKA in the germline V gene (reference sequence). Unmatched junction bases numbered 16, after V lost 6 bases and J lost 3 bases. The CDR3 length is 17 residues.

This clonotype came up a few times. The chain is built from TRBV7-2 and TRBJ2-1; D is possibly TRBD2 (6 bases). CDR1 is SGHTA, CDR2 FQGNSA, per germline. This CDR3 spans 15 amino acids. The ends were cut back, 7 bases at V and 0 bases at J, with 13 bases in the middle. CDR3 nucleotides: TGTGCCAGCACCGCCGGGGGTGTCTCCTACAATGAGCAGTTCTTC. Translated: CASTAGGVSYNEQFF.

This clonotype was observed a few times. The rearrangement joins TRBV29-1 to TRBJ2-1; no reliable D call. The germline V gene has CDR1 SQVTM and CDR2 ANQGSEA. V was cut by 4 bases and J by 14 bases, with 12 bases left in between. CDR3 length: 10 residues. The CDR3 region has the DNA TGCAGCGTTGTCGACGGCTGGGAGTTCTTC. It codes for CSVVDGWEFF.

The chain combines TRBV6-5 with TRBJ2-1, with 8 bases fitting TRBD1. The CDR3 sequence is 13 residues long. V shed 7 bases, J shed 8 bases, and the junction held 7 bases outside the gene matches. CDR1 and CDR2 from the germline V gene are MNHEY and SVGAGI. Here the CDR3 DNA reads TGTGCCAGCAAACAGGGGGGTTTCGATGAGCAGTTCTTC. This translates into CASKQGGFDEQFF.

The chain combines TRBV6-2 or TRBV6-3 with TRBJ1-2, with no clear D. V was trimmed by 4 bases and J by 5 bases, leaving 8 bases between them. Germline assignment: CDR1 MNHEY and CDR2 SVGEGT. CDR3 length: 12 residues. CDR3 in amino acids: CASSSTRYGYTF. The CDR3 DNA follows: TGTGCCAGCAGTTCAACACGGTATGGCTACACCTTC.

This clonotype was observed many times. V gene TRBV24-1 combines with J gene TRBJ2-1; TRBD2 agrees at 14 bases. The CDR3 is 16 amino acids. V was pared by 3 bases and J by 8 bases, with 5 bases of the junction left unmatched. CDR1 KGHDR and CDR2 SFDVKD come from the germline V gene. The CDR3 DNA is TGTGCCACCAGTGATACCGGGACTAGCGGGAGCTATGAGCAGTTCTTC. It is translated as CATSDTGTSGSYEQFF.

This chain links TRBV6-5 with TRBJ2-1, with a tentative D call TRBD2 (6 bases). Near its end, the DNA agrees better with TRBJ2-7, so the J call may be wrong. This CDR3 has 16 amino acids. Germline V gene sequence: CDR1 MNHEY, CDR2 SVGAGI. Written as DNA, the CDR3 is TGTGCCAGCAGCCGTAGCGGAACAAGCTCCTACAATGAGCAGTACTTC. Translating gives CASSRSGTSSYNEQYF.

The V and J genes are TRBV24-1 and TRBJ2-5, with D possibly matching TRBD1 (5 bases). Trimming took 6 bases from V and 4 from J, leaving 14 bases between them. The length of the CDR3 is 14 residues. Per germline, CDR1 KGHDR and CDR2 SFDVKD. CDR3 coding DNA: TGTGCCACCAGTCAGGGATTTGGGTTAGAGACCCAGTACTTC. It specifies CATSQGFGLETQYF.

The gene calls are TRBV11-1 and TRBJ2-2; D is unclear. V gave up 7 bases and J gave up 4 bases, with 13 bases separating them. Germline CDR1 and CDR2: SGHAT and FQDESV (reference sequence). The CDR3 length is 14 residues. CDR3 in amino acids: CASKQRSGTGELFF. CDR3 sequence (DNA): TGTGCCAGCAAACAGAGATCAGGCACCGGGGAGCTGTTTTTT.